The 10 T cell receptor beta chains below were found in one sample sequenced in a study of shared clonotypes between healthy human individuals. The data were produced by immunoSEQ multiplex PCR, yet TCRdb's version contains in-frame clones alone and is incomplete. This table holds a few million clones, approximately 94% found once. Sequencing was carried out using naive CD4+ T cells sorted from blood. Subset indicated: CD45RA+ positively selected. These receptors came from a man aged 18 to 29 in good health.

The CDR3 region has the DNA TGTGCCAGTGGGACAGGGGGGATTCAGCCCCAGCATTTT. It codes for CASGTGGIQPQHF. This chain joins TRBV2 and TRBJ1-5; 11 bases agree with TRBD1. J was trimmed by 6 bases and V by 9 bases; bases with no gene match: 4. The CDR3 contains 13 residues. Germline loops: CDR1 SNHLY, CDR2 FYNNEI.

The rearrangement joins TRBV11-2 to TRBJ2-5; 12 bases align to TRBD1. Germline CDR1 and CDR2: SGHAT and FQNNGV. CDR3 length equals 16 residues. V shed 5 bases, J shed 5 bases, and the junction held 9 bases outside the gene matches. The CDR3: CASSTAGDRGLETQYF. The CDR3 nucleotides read TGTGCCAGCAGCACGGCGGGGGACAGGGGGCTTGAGACCCAGTACTTC. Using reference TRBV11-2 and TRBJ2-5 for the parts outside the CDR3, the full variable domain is EAGVAQSPRYKIIEKRQSVAFWCNPISGHATLYWYQQILGQGPKLLIQFQNNGVVDDSQLPKDRFSAERLKGVDSTLKIQPAKLEDSAVYLCASSTAGDRGLETQYFGPGTRLLVL.

The CDR3 sequence is CASSGTAYSPLHF. The CDR3 nucleotides read TGTGCCAGCAGTGGGACCGCGTATTCACCCCTCCACTTT. This chain connects TRBV6-6 to TRBJ1-6; a possible D gene is TRBD1 (5 bases). The CDR3 length is 13 residues. V was clipped by 5 bases and J by 8 bases, with 10 bases between them. Germline CDR1 and CDR2: MNHNY and SVGAGI (reference sequence).

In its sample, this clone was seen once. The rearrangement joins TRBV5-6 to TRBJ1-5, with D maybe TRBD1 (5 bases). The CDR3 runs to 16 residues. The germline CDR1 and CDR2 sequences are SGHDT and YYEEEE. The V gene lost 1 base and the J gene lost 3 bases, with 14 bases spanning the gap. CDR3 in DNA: TGTGCCAGCAGCTTGAAGCGGGGGGTGGTCAATCAGCCCCAGCATTTT. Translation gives CASSLKRGVVNQPQHF. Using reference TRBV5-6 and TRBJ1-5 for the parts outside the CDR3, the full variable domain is DAGVTQSPTHLIKTRGQQVTLRCSPKSGHDTVSWYQQALGQGPQFIFQYYEEEERQRGNFPDRFSGHQFPNYSSELNVNALLLGDSALYLCASSLKRGVVNQPQHFGDGTRLSIL.

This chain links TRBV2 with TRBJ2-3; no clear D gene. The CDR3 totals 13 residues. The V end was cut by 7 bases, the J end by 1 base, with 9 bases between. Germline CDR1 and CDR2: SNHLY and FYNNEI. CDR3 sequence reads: CASTPTRTDTQYF. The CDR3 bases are TGTGCCAGCACTCCCACGCGCACAGATACGCAGTATTTT.

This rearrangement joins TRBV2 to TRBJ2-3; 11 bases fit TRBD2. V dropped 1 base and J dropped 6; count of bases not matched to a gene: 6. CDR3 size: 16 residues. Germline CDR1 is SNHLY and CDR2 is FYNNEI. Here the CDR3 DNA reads TGTGCCAGCAGTGAAGGGCTAGCGGGAGGAGGGGATACGCAGTATTTT. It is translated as CASSEGLAGGGDTQYF.

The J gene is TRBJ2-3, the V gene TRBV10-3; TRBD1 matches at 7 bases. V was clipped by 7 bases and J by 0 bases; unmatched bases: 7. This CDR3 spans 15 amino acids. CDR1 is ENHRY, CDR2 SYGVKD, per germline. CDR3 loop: CAITGPGQSTDTQYF. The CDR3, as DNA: TGTGCCATCACTGGCCCGGGACAGAGCACAGATACGCAGTATTTT.

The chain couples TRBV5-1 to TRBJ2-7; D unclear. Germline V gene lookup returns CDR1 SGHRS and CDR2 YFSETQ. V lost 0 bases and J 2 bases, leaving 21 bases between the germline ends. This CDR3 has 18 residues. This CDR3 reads CASSLGFGSRRTPYEQYF. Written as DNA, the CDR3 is TGCGCCAGCAGCTTGGGCTTTGGGTCCAGGCGAACCCCCTACGAGCAGTACTTC.

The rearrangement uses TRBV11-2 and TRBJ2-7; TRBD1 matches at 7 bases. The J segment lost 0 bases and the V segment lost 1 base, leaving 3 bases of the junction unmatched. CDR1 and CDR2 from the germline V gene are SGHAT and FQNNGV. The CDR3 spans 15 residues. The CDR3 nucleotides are TGTGCCAGCAGCTTAGGGGACAGCCCCTCCTACGAGCAGTACTTC. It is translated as CASSLGDSPSYEQYF.

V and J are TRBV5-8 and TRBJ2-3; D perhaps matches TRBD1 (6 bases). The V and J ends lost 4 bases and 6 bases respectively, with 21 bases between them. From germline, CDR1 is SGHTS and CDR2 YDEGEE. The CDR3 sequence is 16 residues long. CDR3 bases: TGTGCCAGCAGCCCGAGGGACACCCACAGTGGGGATACGCAGTATTTT. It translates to CASSPRDTHSGDTQYF.